The clone carrying this T cell receptor (beta chain) was recorded a few times. Its specificity is unknown. Germline V gene sequence: CDR1 SGHNT, CDR2 YYREEE (reference sequence). This CDR3 spans 14 amino acids. V shed 4 bases, J shed 4 bases, and the junction held 6 bases outside the gene matches. Generated by immunoSEQ multiplex PCR, the TCRdb table keeps only in-frame clones and is missing some. Of some 59,000 clones in the sample, over 70% were seen once. The data derive from a study of T cell clones after liver transplantation. Study at large: Tolerance: complete withdrawal held at least one year, liver enzymes staying within twice normal. Findings of the study overall: Conclusions were preliminary, with small, heterogeneous patient groups.

The source of this sequence is a human donor who received a liver transplant. V and J are TRBV5-4 and TRBJ2-3; 7 nucleotides line up with TRBD2. Here the sequenced sample was CD4+ T cells from blood, taken before liver transplant. The CDR3 sequence: CASSRLAAPDTQYF. CDR3 bases: TGTGCCAGCAGCCGGCTAGCGGCCCCAGATACGCAGTATTTT.